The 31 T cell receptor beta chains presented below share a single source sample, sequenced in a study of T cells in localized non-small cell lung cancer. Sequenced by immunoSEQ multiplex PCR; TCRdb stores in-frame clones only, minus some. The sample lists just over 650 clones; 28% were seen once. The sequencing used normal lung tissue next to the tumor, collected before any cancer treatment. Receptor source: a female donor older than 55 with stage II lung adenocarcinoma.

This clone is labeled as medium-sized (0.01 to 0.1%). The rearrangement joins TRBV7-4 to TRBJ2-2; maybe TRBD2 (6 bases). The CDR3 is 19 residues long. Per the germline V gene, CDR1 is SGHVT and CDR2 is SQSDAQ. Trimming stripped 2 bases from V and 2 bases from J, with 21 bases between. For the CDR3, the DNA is TGTGCCAGCAGCTTACAGTTGGGAGTGGGGACTTTTAACACCGGGGAGCTGTTTTTT. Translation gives CASSLQLGVGTFNTGELFF.

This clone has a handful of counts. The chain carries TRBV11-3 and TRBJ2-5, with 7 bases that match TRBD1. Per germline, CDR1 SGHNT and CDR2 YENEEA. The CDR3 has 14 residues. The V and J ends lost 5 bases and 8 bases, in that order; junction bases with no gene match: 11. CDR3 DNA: TGTGCCAGCAGCGATACAGGGGAGAAGTCAACCCAGTACTTC. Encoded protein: CASSDTGEKSTQYF.

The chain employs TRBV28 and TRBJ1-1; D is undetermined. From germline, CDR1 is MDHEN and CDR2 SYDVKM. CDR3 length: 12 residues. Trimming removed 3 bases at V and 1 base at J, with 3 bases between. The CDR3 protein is CASSLQNTEAFF. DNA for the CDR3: TGTGCCAGCAGTTTGCAGAACACTGAAGCTTTCTTT.

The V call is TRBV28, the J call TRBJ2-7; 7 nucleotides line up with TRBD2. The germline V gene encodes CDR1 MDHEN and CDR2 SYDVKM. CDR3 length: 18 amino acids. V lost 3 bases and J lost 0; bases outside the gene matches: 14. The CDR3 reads CASSLEFLGGAFSYEQYF. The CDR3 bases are TGTGCCAGCAGTTTGGAGTTTTTGGGAGGGGCCTTCTCCTACGAGCAGTACTTC.

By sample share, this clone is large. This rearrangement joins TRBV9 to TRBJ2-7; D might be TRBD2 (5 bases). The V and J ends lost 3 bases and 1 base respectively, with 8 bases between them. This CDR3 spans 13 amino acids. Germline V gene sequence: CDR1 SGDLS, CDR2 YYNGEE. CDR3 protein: CASSASGSYEQYF. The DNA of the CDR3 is TGTGCCAGCAGCGCCAGCGGTTCCTACGAGCAGTACTTC.

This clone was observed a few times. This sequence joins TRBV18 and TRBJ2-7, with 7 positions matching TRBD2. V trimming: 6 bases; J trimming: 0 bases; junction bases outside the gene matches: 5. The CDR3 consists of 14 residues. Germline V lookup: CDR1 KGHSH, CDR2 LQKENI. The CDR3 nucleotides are TGTGCCAGCTCTCGGGGGGTCGGCTCCTACGAGCAGTACTTC. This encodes CASSRGVGSYEQYF.

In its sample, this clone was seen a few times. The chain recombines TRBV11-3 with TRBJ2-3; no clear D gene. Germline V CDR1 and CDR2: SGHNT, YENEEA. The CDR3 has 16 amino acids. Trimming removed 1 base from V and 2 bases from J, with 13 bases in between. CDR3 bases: TGTGCCAGCAGCTTAGGTAGCCGCTTTGACACAGATACGCAGTATTTT. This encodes CASSLGSRFDTDTQYF.

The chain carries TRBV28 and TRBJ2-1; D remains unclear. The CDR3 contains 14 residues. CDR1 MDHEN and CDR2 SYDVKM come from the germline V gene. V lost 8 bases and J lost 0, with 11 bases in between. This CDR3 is CASRASSSYNEQFF. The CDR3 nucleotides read TGTGCCAGCCGGGCGTCGAGCTCCTACAATGAGCAGTTCTTC.

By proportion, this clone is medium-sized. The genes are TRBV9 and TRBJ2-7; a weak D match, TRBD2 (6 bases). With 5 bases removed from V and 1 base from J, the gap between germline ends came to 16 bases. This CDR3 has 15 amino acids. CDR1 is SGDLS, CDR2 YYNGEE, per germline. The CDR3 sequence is CASSEGTLQSYEQYF. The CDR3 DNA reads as TGTGCCAGCAGTGAAGGGACTCTGCAATCCTACGAGCAGTACTTC.

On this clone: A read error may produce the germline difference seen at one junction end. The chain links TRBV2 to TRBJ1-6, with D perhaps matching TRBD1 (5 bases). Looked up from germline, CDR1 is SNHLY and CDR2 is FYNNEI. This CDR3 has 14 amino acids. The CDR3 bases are TGTGCCAGCGGTGACAGTTCCTATAATTCACCCCTCCACTTT. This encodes CASGDSSYNSPLHF.

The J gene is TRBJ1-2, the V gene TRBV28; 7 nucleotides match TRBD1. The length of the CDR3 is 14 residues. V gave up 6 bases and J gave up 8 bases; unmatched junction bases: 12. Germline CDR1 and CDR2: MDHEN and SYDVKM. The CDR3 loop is CASSLGQAEGGYTF. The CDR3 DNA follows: TGTGCCAGCAGCCTAGGACAGGCCGAAGGAGGCTACACCTTC.

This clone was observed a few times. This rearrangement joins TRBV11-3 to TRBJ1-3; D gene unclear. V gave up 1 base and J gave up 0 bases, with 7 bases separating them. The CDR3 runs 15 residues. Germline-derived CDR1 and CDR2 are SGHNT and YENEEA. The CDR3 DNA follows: TGTGCCAGCAGCTTAGGTCTACCCTCTGGAAACACCATATATTTT. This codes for CASSLGLPSGNTIYF.

Written as DNA, the CDR3 is TGCGCCAGCAGCTTGGAACTAGCGGCAGAGACCCAGTACTTC. It is translated as CASSLELAAETQYF. The V and J genes are TRBV5-1 and TRBJ2-5; 8 bases are shared with TRBD2. This CDR3 region has 14 residues. J was trimmed by 4 bases and V by 0 bases; bases with no gene match: 2. In germline, CDR1 is SGHRS, CDR2 YFSETQ.

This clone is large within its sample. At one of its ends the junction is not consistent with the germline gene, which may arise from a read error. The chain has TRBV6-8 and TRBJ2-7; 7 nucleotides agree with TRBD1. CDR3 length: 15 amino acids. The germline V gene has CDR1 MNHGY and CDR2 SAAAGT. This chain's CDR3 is CAISGRDGTDYEQYF. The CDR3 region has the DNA TGTGCCATCAGTGGTAGAGACGGGACAGACTACGAGCAGTACTTC.

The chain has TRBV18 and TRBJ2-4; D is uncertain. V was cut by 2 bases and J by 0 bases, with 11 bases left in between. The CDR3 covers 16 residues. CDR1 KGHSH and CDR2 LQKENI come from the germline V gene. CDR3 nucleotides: TGTGCCAGCTCACCAACTCAGGCAGCAGCCAAAAACATTCAGTACTTC. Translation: CASSPTQAAAKNIQYF.

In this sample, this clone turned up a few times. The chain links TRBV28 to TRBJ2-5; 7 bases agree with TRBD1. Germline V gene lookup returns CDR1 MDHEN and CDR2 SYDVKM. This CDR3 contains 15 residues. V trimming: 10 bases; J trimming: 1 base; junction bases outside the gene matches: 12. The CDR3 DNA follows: TGTGCCACCGCTCCCTATTACAGGGGCCAAGAGACCCAGTACTTC. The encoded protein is CATAPYYRGQETQYF.

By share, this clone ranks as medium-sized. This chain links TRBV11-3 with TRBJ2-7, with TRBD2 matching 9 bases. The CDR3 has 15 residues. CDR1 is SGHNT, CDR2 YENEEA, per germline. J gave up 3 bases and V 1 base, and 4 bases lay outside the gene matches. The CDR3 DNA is TGTGCCAGCAGCTTAGTTAGCGGGGGCCACTACGAGCAGTACTTC. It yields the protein CASSLVSGGHYEQYF.

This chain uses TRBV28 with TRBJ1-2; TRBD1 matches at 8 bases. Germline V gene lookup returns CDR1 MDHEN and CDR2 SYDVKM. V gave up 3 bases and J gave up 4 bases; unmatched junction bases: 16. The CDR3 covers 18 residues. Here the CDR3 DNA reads TGTGCCAGCAGTTTGATGGCAGGGGGCTTTGTGTTTAGCTATGGCTACACCTTC. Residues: CASSLMAGGFVFSYGYTF.

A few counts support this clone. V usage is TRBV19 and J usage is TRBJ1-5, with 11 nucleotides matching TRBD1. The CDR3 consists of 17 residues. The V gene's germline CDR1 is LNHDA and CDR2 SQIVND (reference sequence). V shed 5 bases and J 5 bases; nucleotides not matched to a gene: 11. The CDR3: CASSYRVGQGADQPQHF. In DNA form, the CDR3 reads TGTGCCAGTAGTTATAGAGTAGGACAGGGGGCTGATCAGCCCCAGCATTTT.

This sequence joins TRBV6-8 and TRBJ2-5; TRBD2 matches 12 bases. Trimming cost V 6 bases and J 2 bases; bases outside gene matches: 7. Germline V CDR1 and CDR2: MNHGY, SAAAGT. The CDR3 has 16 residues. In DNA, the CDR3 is TGTGCCAGCAGGACCCCGGGACTAGCGGGTCAAGAGACCCAGTACTTC. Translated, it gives CASRTPGLAGQETQYF.

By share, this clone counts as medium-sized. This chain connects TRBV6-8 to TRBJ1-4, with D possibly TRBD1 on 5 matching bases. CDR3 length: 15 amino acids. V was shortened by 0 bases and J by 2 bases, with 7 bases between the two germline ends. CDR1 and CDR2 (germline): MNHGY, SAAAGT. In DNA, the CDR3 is TGTGCCAGCAGTTACTCAGGGGAGACTAATGAAAAACTGTTTTTT. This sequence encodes CASSYSGETNEKLFF.

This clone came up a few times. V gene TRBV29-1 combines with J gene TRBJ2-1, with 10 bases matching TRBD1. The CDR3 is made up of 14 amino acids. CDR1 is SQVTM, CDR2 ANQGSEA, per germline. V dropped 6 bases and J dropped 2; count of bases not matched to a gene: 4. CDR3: CSVQGQGAYNEQFF. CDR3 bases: TGCAGCGTCCAAGGACAGGGGGCCTACAATGAGCAGTTCTTC.

The CDR3 nucleotides are TGTGCCAGCAGTGATGGTGTAGGGGGCCAAGACGAGCAGTACTTC. Its protein product is CASSDGVGGQDEQYF. This chain connects TRBV9 to TRBJ2-7; 7 bases agree with TRBD1. The ends lost 5 bases at V and 5 bases at J; junction bases unmatched: 13. This CDR3 spans 15 amino acids. Germline V gene sequence: CDR1 SGDLS, CDR2 YYNGEE.

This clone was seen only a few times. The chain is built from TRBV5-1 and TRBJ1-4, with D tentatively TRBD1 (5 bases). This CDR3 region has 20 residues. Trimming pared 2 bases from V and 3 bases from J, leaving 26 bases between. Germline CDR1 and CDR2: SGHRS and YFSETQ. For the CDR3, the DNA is TGCGCCAGCAGCTTTTTCCCCTGGGGGGGGTCCCCCGGGGCTAATGAAAAACTGTTTTTT. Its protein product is CASSFFPWGGSPGANEKLFF.

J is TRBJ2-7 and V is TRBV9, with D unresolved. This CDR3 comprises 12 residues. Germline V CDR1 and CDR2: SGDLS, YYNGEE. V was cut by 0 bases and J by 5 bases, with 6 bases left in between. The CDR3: CASSVDGNEQYF. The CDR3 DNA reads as TGTGCCAGCAGCGTAGATGGGAACGAGCAGTACTTC.

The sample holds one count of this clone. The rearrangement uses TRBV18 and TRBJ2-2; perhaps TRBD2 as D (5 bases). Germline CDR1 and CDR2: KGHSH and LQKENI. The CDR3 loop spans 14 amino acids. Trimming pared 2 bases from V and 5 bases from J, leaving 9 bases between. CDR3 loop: CASSPFEGTGELFF. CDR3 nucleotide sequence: TGTGCCAGCTCACCATTCGAGGGAACCGGGGAGCTGTTTTTT.

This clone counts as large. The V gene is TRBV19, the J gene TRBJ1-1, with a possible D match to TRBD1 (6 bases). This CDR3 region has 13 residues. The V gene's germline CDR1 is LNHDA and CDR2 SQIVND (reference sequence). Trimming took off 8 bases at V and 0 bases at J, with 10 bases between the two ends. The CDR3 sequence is CASQDRLNTEAFF. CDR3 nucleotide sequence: TGTGCCAGTCAGGACAGATTGAACACTGAAGCTTTCTTT. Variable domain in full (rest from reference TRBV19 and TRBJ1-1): DGGITQSPKYLFRKEGQNVTLSCEQNLNHDAMYWYRQDPGQGLRLIYYSQIVNDFQKGDIAEGYSVSREKKESFPLTVTSAQKNPTAFYLCASQDRLNTEAFFGQGTRLTVV.

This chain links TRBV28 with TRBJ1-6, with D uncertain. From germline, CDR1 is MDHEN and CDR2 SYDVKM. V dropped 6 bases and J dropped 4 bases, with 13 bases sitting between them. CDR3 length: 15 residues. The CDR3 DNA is TGTGCCAGCAGCCCCGCTTGGGGATATAATTCACCCCTCCACTTT. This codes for CASSPAWGYNSPLHF.

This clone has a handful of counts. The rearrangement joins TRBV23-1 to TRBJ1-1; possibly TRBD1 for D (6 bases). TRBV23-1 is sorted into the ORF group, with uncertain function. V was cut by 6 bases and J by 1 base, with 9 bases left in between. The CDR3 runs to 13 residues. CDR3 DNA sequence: TGCGCCAGCAGCTTACAGGGGAACACTGAAGCTTTCTTT. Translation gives CASSLQGNTEAFF.

CDR3 loop: CASKLDLGEQYF. CDR3 in DNA: TGTGCCAGCAAGCTCGATTTGGGCGAGCAGTACTTC. The J gene is TRBJ2-7, the V gene TRBV6-8, with D unresolved. V was shortened by 7 bases and J by 6 bases, with 13 bases between the two germline ends. This CDR3 region has 12 residues. Germline V lookup: CDR1 MNHGY, CDR2 SAAAGT.

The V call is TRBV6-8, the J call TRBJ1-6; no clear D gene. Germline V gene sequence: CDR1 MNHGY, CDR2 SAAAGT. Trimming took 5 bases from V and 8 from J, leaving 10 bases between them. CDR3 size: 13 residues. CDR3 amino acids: CASSDDQDSPLHF. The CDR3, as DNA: TGTGCCAGCAGTGACGATCAGGATTCACCCCTCCACTTT.